A selection of T cell receptor beta chains follows, all from one sample in a study of vaccination and CD4 T cells after COVID-19. From the PCR reads, TCRdb called clonotypes with MiXCR, one entry per CDR3 protein. The table shows 11,000 to 15,000 distinct CDR3 sequences, with roughly 30% occurring only once. The antigens of these receptors remain unknown. Sequences were derived from CD4+ T cells from blood, cultured in vitro, sampled after SARS-CoV-2 vaccination. The receptors here all came from a human donor who had recovered from COVID-19. CDR3s include the opening cysteine and the closing phenylalanine or tryptophan. D genes are given only for firm matches. Clone size is stated in some rows and not others, as once, few, many or a class when expanded.

J,V,size,D,CDR3,DNA
TRBJ2-3,TRBV7-2,.,TRBD2,CASSLARLAGGPDTQYF,TGTGCCAGCAGCTTAGCGCGACTAGCGGGAGGGCCGGATACGCAGTATTTT
TRBJ1-5,TRBV5-3,once,.,CARSPHQVPDCEPQHF,TGTGCCAGAAGCCCTCACCAAGTCCCGGACTGTGAGCCCCAGCATTTT
TRBJ2-6,TRBV20-1,medium-sized,.,CSARVTGANVLTF,TGCAGTGCTAGAGTAACCGGGGCCAACGTCCTGACTTTC
TRBJ1-2,TRBV19,.,.,CASSLQETNYGYTF,TGTGCCAGTAGCCTACAGGAGACCAACTATGGCTACACCTTC
TRBJ2-2,TRBV12-3/TRBV12-4,.,.,CASSPWGTLNTGELFF,TGTGCCAGCAGCCCCTGGGGGACTCTAAACACCGGGGAGCTGTTTTTT
TRBJ2-7,TRBV7-2,.,.,CASSLQQGVTYEQYF,TGTGCCAGCAGCTTACAACAGGGCGTCACCTACGAGCAGTACTTC
TRBJ2-7,TRBV7-2,few,.,CASSPTSPEQYF,TGTGCCAGCAGCCCGACCTCTCCAGAGCAGTACTTC
TRBJ1-4,TRBV24-1,.,TRBD1,CATSDSDRGGEKLFF,TGTGCCACCAGTGATTCGGACAGGGGTGGTGAAAAACTGTTTTTT
TRBJ1-1,TRBV10-1,.,.,CASRTDGAFF,TGCGCCAGCAGGACGGATGGGGCTTTCTTT
TRBJ1-2,TRBV7-6,medium-sized,TRBD1,CASSPGPDRVEGYTF,TGTGCCAGCAGCCCCGGCCCGGACAGGGTAGAGGGCTACACCTTC
TRBJ1-6,TRBV5-1,.,.,CASSLADGVVSPLHF,TGCGCCAGCAGCTTGGCGGACGGCGTAGTCTCACCCCTCCACTTT
TRBJ1-1,TRBV28,few,.,CASSGSNTEAFF,TGTGCCAGCAGTGGTTCAAACACTGAAGCTTTCTTT
TRBJ1-2,TRBV7-2,few,TRBD1,CASSPTRQGVQDGYTF,TGTGCCAGCAGCCCAACCCGACAGGGGGTTCAGGATGGCTACACCTTC
TRBJ2-5,TRBV11-2,few,TRBD2,CASSSFSGTSGRAGETQYF,TGTGCCAGCAGCTCATTCTCCGGGACTAGCGGGAGGGCCGGGGAGACCCAGTACTTC
TRBJ2-7,TRBV27,.,TRBD2,CASSPPPGTIPYEQYF,TGTGCCAGCAGTCCGCCCCCCGGGACTATTCCCTACGAGCAGTACTTC
TRBJ1-2,TRBV15,.,.,CATSREKYGYTF,TGTGCCACCAGCAGGGAAAAGTATGGCTACACCTTC
TRBJ2-1,TRBV7-2,.,.,CASSPPGSSYNEQFF,TGTGCCAGCAGCCCACCAGGCAGCTCCTACAATGAGCAGTTCTTC
TRBJ2-1,TRBV6-1,.,.,CASSPGLNEQFF,TGTGCCAGCAGCCCAGGTTTGAATGAGCAGTTCTTC
TRBJ2-4,TRBV6-5,.,TRBD1,CASSYADRGRNIQYF,TGTGCCAGCAGTTACGCGGACAGGGGGAGAAACATTCAGTACTTC
TRBJ2-5,TRBV15,few,.,CATSRDSGRETQYF,TGTGCCACCAGCAGAGATTCGGGGCGGGAGACCCAGTACTTC
TRBJ2-3,TRBV20-1,.,.,CSARVQGMPDTQYF,TGCAGTGCTAGGGTGCAGGGGATGCCAGATACGCAGTATTTT
TRBJ2-4,TRBV20-1,few,.,CSARDYDAANIQYF,TGCAGTGCTAGAGATTACGACGCCGCAAACATTCAGTACTTC